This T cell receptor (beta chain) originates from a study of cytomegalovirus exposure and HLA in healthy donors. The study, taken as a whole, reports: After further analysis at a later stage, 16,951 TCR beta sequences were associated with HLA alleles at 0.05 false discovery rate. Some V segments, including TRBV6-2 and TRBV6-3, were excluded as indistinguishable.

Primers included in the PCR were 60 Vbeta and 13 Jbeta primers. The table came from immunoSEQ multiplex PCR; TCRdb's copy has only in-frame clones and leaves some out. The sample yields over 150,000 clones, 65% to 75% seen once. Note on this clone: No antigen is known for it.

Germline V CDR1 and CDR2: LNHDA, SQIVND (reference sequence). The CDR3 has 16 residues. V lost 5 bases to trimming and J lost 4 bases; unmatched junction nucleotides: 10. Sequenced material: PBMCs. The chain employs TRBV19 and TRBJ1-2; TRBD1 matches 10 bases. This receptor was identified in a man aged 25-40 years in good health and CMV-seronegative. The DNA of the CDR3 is TGTGCCAGTAGTGGGGAACGGACAGGGGGGATCTATGGCTACACCTTC. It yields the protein CASSGERTGGIYGYTF.